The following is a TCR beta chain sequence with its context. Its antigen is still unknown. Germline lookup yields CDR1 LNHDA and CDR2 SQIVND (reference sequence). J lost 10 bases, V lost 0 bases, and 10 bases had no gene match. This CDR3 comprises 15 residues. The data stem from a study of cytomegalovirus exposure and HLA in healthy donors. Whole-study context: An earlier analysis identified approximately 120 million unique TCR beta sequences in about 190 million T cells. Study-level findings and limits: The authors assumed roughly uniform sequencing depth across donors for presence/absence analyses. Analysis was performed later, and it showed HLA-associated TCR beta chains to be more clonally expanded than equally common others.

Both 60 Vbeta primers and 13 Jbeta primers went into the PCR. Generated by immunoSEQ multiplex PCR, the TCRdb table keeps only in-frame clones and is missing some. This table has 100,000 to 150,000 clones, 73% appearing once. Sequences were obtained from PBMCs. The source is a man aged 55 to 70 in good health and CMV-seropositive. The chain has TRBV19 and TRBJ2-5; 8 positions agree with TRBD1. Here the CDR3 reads CASSIDLGWTGYQYF. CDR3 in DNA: TGTGCCAGTAGTATAGATCTTGGGTGGACAGGGTACCAGTACTTC.